A single sample gave rise to the 8 T cell receptor beta chains below, sequenced in a study of shared clonotypes between healthy human individuals. Sequenced by immunoSEQ multiplex PCR; TCRdb stores in-frame clones only, minus some. The sample holds about 2,100,000 clones, just over 90% seen once. Naive CD8 isolation took CD45RO-negative cells positively selected for CCR7 and excluded terminally differentiated effector memory CD45RA+ cells. The sample consisted of naive CD8+ T cells from PBMCs. The receptors here all came from a man between 18 and 35 years old in good health. Some clones in this sample may be carry-over from other donors' samples.

This clone was picked up one time. Distinct nucleotide sequences in the sample also encode this CDR3. The chain is built from TRBV4-3 and TRBJ2-1, with D perhaps TRBD2 (5 bases). The CDR3 contains 16 residues. V lost 0 bases to trimming and J lost 0 bases, with 9 bases between them. CDR1 LGHNA and CDR2 YSLEER come from the germline V gene. DNA for the CDR3: TGCGCCAGCAGCCAAGATAGGAGGAGCTCCTACAATGAGCAGTTCTTC. It encodes CASSQDRRSSYNEQFF.

This clone has more than one count but fewer than ten. The chain is built from TRBV27 and TRBJ1-4; D unresolved. V dropped 6 bases and J dropped 12 bases, with 14 bases sitting between them. Per the germline V gene, CDR1 is MNHEY and CDR2 is SMNVEV (reference sequence). The CDR3 covers 12 residues. The CDR3 region is CASREDLGELFF. The CDR3 coding sequence is TGTGCCAGCAGGGAGGACCTGGGTGAACTGTTTTTT.

V and J are TRBV5-1 and TRBJ2-7; D unclear. Germline lookup yields CDR1 SGHRS and CDR2 YFSETQ. The CDR3 runs 14 residues. V lost 0 bases and J lost 2, with 9 bases in between. This CDR3 reads CASSLDLVTYEQYF. The CDR3 region has the DNA TGCGCCAGCAGCTTGGACCTAGTGACCTACGAGCAGTACTTC.

The rearrangement links TRBV10-1 to TRBJ1-1; D is uncertain. CDR1 is WNHNN, CDR2 SYGVQD, per germline (reference sequence). Trimming pared 2 bases from V and 0 bases from J, leaving 7 bases between. This CDR3 spans 14 amino acids. The chain's CDR3 is CASSEDRMNTEAFF. CDR3 bases: TGCGCCAGCAGTGAGGACCGCATGAACACTGAAGCTTTCTTT.

The genes are TRBV28 and TRBJ2-7; unclear D gene. V shed 6 bases and J shed 7 bases, with 13 bases lying between them. Germline V gene lookup returns CDR1 MDHEN and CDR2 SYDVKM. This CDR3 comprises 12 residues. CDR3 coding DNA: TGTGCCAGCAGCGTAGGACGGGTGGAGCAGTACTTC. As protein: CASSVGRVEQYF. Drawing the rest from reference TRBV28 and TRBJ2-7, the complete variable domain is DVKVTQSSRYLVKRTGEKVFLECVQDMDHENMFWYRQDPGLGLRLIYFSYDVKMKEKGDIPEGYSVSREKKERFSLILESASTNQTSMYLCASSVGRVEQYFGPGTRLTVT.

This chain uses TRBV7-9 with TRBJ2-1, with 8 bases aligning to TRBD1. CDR3 size: 16 residues. Trimming took 5 bases from V and 4 from J; bases not matched to a gene: 10. Germline CDR1 reads SEHNR; CDR2 reads FQNEAQ (reference sequence). CDR3 coding DNA: TGTGCCAGCAGCCCCCGGACAGGGCACGGTTACAATGAGCAGTTCTTC. Its protein product is CASSPRTGHGYNEQFF.

The chain combines TRBV27 with TRBJ2-1, with D perhaps matching TRBD1 (6 bases). Trimming cost V 5 bases and J 5 bases, with 16 bases left between them. Germline CDR1 MNHEY, CDR2 SMNVEV (reference sequence). The CDR3 is 15 amino acids. For the CDR3, the DNA is TGTGCCAGCAGTCTCGGGCCTGGGGGCGACAATGAGCAGTTCTTC. This gives the protein CASSLGPGGDNEQFF.

This sequence joins TRBV4-3 and TRBJ2-1; TRBD2 agrees at 10 bases. V lost 4 bases, J lost 3 bases, and 6 bases stayed unmatched. Germline V gene data show CDR1 as LGHNA and CDR2 as YSLEER. The CDR3 totals 16 residues. The chain's CDR3 is CASSPLAGAYYNEQFF. In nucleotides, the CDR3 is TGCGCCAGCAGCCCTCTAGCGGGAGCGTACTACAATGAGCAGTTCTTC.